The present TCR beta chain was sequenced within a study of T cell responses to AZD1222 COVID-19 vaccine. Notes on the study in general: Per reports, nearly half of all spike-specific TCRs target regions that are unmutated in variants.

Points on this clone: Its antigen remains unidentified.

Using immunoSEQ multiplex PCR, the repertoire was profiled, and TCRdb retains in-frame clones only, with some absent. The sample lists around 120,000 clones, 88% seen once, with roughly 20% in the top ten. The sequencing here drew on peripheral blood, taken on day 0 of MenACWY control vaccination. The receptor was derived from an adult in good health.

The DNA for the CDR3 is TGTGCCAGCAGCCCCCGGGACAGGGGGCTTACCACTGAAGCTTTCTTT. Its protein product is CASSPRDRGLTTEAFF. This rearrangement joins TRBV5-5 to TRBJ1-1, with 12 bases lining up with TRBD1. The germline gives CDR1 SGHKS, CDR2 YYEKEE (reference sequence). Trimming took 4 bases from V and 4 from J; bases not matched to a gene: 8. The CDR3 contains 16 residues.